A single sample gave rise to the 20 T cell receptor beta chains below, sequenced in a study of tumor-infiltrating lymphocytes in localized non-small cell lung cancer (dated by TCRdb to the early 2020s). The library relied on the immunoSEQ multiplex PCR assay. In its TCRdb copy, this immuneACCESS table keeps in-frame sequences only and misses some clones. Where compared with another copy, unresolved V genes explain less than half of these, and the others have no known cause. Present in this sample are more than 20,000 clones, 73% of which were seen just once. Approximately 6.3% of the sample lies in the top ten. The sequenced material came from lung tumor tissue. The source is a human donor with non-small cell lung cancer.

The chain recombines TRBV2 with TRBJ1-3; D remains unclear. The V end was cut by 7 bases, the J end by 0 bases, with 7 bases between. Germline V CDR1 and CDR2: SNHLY, FYNNEI. This CDR3 has 13 amino acids. The CDR3: CASNGNSGNTIYF. As DNA, the CDR3 is TGTGCCAGCAACGGGAACTCTGGAAACACCATATATTTT.

The chain recombines TRBV14 with TRBJ1-4, with D tentatively TRBD1 (5 bases). Trimming pared 4 bases from V and 6 bases from J, leaving 15 bases between. Germline V gene sequence: CDR1 SGHDN, CDR2 FVKESK. The CDR3 totals 15 residues. CDR3 in DNA: TGTGCCAGCAGCCCTGACGGGACGTGGGATGAAAAACTGTTTTTT. Residues: CASSPDGTWDEKLFF.

The gene calls are TRBV5-6 and TRBJ2-1; D not certain. CDR3 length equals 12 residues. Deletions cut 4 bases from V and 8 bases from J, with 10 bases between. The germline CDR1 and CDR2 sequences are SGHDT and YYEEEE. The CDR3 sequence is CASSGRKDEQFF. DNA of the CDR3: TGTGCCAGCAGCGGGCGAAAGGATGAGCAGTTCTTC. The complete variable domain, with remaining parts taken from reference TRBV5-6 and TRBJ2-1, reads DAGVTQSPTHLIKTRGQQVTLRCSPKSGHDTVSWYQQALGQGPQFIFQYYEEEERQRGNFPDRFSGHQFPNYSSELNVNALLLGDSALYLCASSGRKDEQFFGPGTRLTVL.

The V gene is TRBV19, the J gene TRBJ2-2; 10 bases are a match to TRBD1. V shed 5 bases, J shed 6 bases, and the junction held 6 bases outside the gene matches. The CDR3 is 15 residues long. Germline CDR1 and CDR2: LNHDA and SQIVND (reference sequence). The CDR3 DNA reads TGTGCCAGTAGTGAGACAGGGGGCTTGGCCGGGGAGCTGTTTTTT. Protein sequence: CASSETGGLAGELFF.

The DNA of the CDR3 is TGTGCCAGCAGACCGACAGGCCTCTATGGCTACACCTTC. This gives the protein CASRPTGLYGYTF. This chain joins TRBV6-6 and TRBJ1-2, with D maybe TRBD1 (6 bases). V lost 6 bases and J lost 4, with 12 bases in between. The CDR3 sequence is 13 residues long. Per germline, CDR1 MNHNY and CDR2 SVGAGI (reference sequence).

The V gene is TRBV11-3, the J gene TRBJ2-5, with 13 bases fitting TRBD2. Germline values: CDR1 SGHNT, CDR2 YENEEA. The CDR3 totals 17 residues. V lost 1 base to trimming and J lost 7 bases; unmatched junction nucleotides: 9. The CDR3 loop is CASSLAGTSGERATQYF. The CDR3 DNA sequence: TGTGCCAGCAGCTTAGCTGGGACTAGCGGGGAGAGGGCGACCCAGTACTTC.

By proportion, this clone is medium-sized. CDR3 loop: CASSLRDTGYEQYF. The DNA for the CDR3 is TGTGCCAGCAGCTTACGGGACACCGGCTACGAGCAGTACTTC. The chain recombines TRBV7-2 with TRBJ2-7; perhaps TRBD1 as D (6 bases). CDR3 length: 14 amino acids. Between the trimmed V and J ends, which lost 2 bases and 3 bases, there was a span of 11 bases. Looked up from germline, CDR1 is SGHTA and CDR2 is FQGNSA.

This chain uses TRBV25-1 with TRBJ1-2; weak D call: TRBD1 (6 bases). Looked up from germline, CDR1 is MGHDK and CDR2 is SYGVNS. The CDR3 is 13 amino acids. V was shortened by 8 bases and J by 8 bases, with 18 bases between the two germline ends. The CDR3 DNA reads TGTGCCAGCTCTCAAGGGGGATCTGCCGGCTACACCTTC. Translation gives CASSQGGSAGYTF.

This sequence joins TRBV4-3 and TRBJ1-6; D remains ambiguous. Per germline, CDR1 LGHNA and CDR2 YSLEER. The CDR3 has 15 residues. The V end lost 0 bases, the J end lost 10 bases, and 13 bases lay between the germline ends. CDR3 sequence (DNA): TGCGCCAGCAGCCAAGATGTGACCGTGAGATCACCCCTCCACTTT. Amino acid sequence: CASSQDVTVRSPLHF.

In its sample, this clone was seen a few times. DNA of the CDR3: TGTGCCTGGAGGAGGCGATCACCCCTCCACTTT. It translates to CAWRRRSPLHF. This chain links TRBV30 with TRBJ1-6; D uncertain. With 3 bases removed from V and 10 bases from J, the gap between germline ends came to 7 bases. CDR1 and CDR2 from the germline V gene are GTSNPN and SVGIG (reference sequence). This CDR3 comprises 11 residues.

The chain joins TRBV18 to TRBJ1-1, with D unresolved. The CDR3 sequence is 13 residues long. Germline lookup yields CDR1 KGHSH and CDR2 LQKENI. V was pared by 4 bases and J by 0 bases, with 6 bases between. The CDR3 coding sequence is TGTGCCAGCTCACAAGACATGAACACTGAAGCTTTCTTT. Encoded protein: CASSQDMNTEAFF.

The J gene is TRBJ2-2, the V gene TRBV11-3; D gene unclear. CDR3 length equals 11 residues. V was pared by 1 base and J by 7 bases, with 1 base between. Germline V gives CDR1 SGHNT, CDR2 YENEEA. CDR3 protein: CASSLVGELFF. The CDR3 DNA reads TGTGCCAGCAGCTTAGTCGGGGAGCTGTTTTTT.

CDR3 residues: CASSQAPGQGPNSNQPQHF. The CDR3 DNA sequence: TGTGCCAGCAGCCAAGCCCCGGGACAGGGACCTAATAGCAATCAGCCCCAGCATTTT. This chain links TRBV4-2 with TRBJ1-5, with 9 bases that match TRBD1. The CDR3 is 19 residues long. The junction had 10 bases not matched to a gene; V was cut back by 1 base and J by 0 bases. CDR1 and CDR2 from the germline V gene are LGHNA and YNFKEQ.

The gene calls are TRBV30 and TRBJ1-4; no clear D gene. V was cut by 5 bases and J by 5 bases, with 9 bases left in between. Per germline, CDR1 GTSNPN and CDR2 SVGIG (reference sequence). The CDR3 runs 12 residues. The CDR3 protein is CAWGLENEKLFF. Here the CDR3 DNA reads TGTGCCTGGGGACTGGAAAATGAAAAACTGTTTTTT.

The chain joins TRBV30 to TRBJ1-2, with 7 bases aligning to TRBD1. The CDR3 has 15 amino acids. V lost 2 bases to trimming and J lost 7 bases; unmatched junction nucleotides: 13. From germline, CDR1 is GTSNPN and CDR2 SVGIG (reference sequence). The CDR3 DNA reads TGTGCCTGGAGTCCGGCGACAGGGTATATGAGTGGCTACACCTTC. Amino acid sequence: CAWSPATGYMSGYTF.

The V call is TRBV5-1, the J call TRBJ2-7; either TRBD1 or TRBD2 may supply D (5 bases each). Germline V gene lookup returns CDR1 SGHRS and CDR2 YFSETQ. The CDR3 has 15 residues. Trimming left V 0 bases short and J 0 bases short, with 10 bases between. The CDR3 is CASSLGGMSSYEQYF. Written as DNA, the CDR3 is TGCGCCAGCAGCTTGGGGGGGATGAGCTCCTACGAGCAGTACTTC. The full variable domain, rest sourced from reference TRBV5-1 and TRBJ2-7, is KAGVTQTPRYLIKTRGQQVTLSCSPISGHRSVSWYQQTPGQGLQFLFEYFSETQRNKGNFPGRFSGRQFSNSRSEMNVSTLELGDSALYLCASSLGGMSSYEQYFGPGTRLTVT.

This chain links TRBV6-6 with TRBJ1-1; the D gene is possibly TRBD1 (5 bases). V lost 4 bases and J 1 base, leaving 10 bases between the germline ends. This CDR3 is 14 amino acids long. CDR1 MNHNY and CDR2 SVGAGI come from the germline V gene (reference sequence). For the CDR3, the DNA is TGTGCCAGCAGTTTCCGGGACGCGAACACTGAAGCTTTCTTT. Its protein is CASSFRDANTEAFF.

This chain uses TRBV6-5 with TRBJ1-6, with D perhaps matching TRBD1 (6 bases). The CDR3 covers 14 residues. Germline CDR1 reads MNHEY; CDR2 reads SVGAGI. Deletions cut 6 bases from V and 6 bases from J, with 12 bases between. CDR3 residues: CASRTRGGNSPLHF. Written as DNA, the CDR3 is TGTGCCAGCAGGACCAGGGGAGGTAATTCACCCCTCCACTTT.

The rearrangement uses TRBV2 and TRBJ1-6; D is perhaps TRBD1 (5 bases). CDR1 and CDR2 (germline): SNHLY, FYNNEI. The CDR3 has 13 residues. Trimming pared 7 bases from V and 5 bases from J, leaving 9 bases between. The CDR3 region has the DNA TGTGCCAGCACTACGACAGATAATTCACCCCTCCACTTT. It yields the protein CASTTTDNSPLHF.

The V gene is TRBV11-1, the J gene TRBJ2-7; 10 bases match TRBD2. The CDR3 contains 14 residues. The junction had 7 bases not matched to a gene; V was cut back by 5 bases and J by 6 bases. The V gene's germline CDR1 is SGHAT and CDR2 FQDESV (reference sequence). This CDR3 is CASSHSGGAGEQYF. CDR3 in DNA: TGTGCCAGCAGCCACAGCGGGGGGGCTGGCGAGCAGTACTTC. The variable domain in full, with the rest retrieved from reference TRBV11-1 and TRBJ2-7, is EAEVAQSPRYKITEKSQAVAFWCDPISGHATLYWYRQILGQGPELLVQFQDESVVDDSQLPKDRFSAERLKGVDSTLKIQPAELGDSAMYLCASSHSGGAGEQYFGPGTRLTVT.